Shown below are 8 T cell receptor beta chains from a single sample sequenced in a study of CD8+ T cells in alopecia areata. The authors extracted RNA and reverse transcribed it into cDNA as the sequencing template. The assay was immunoSEQ multiplex PCR, and TCRdb's table has in-frame clones only and misses some. In the table there are more than 95,000 clones, roughly two fifths of which are singletons. Input material: CD4+ T cells sorted from blood. The receptors here all came from a human donor with alopecia areata.

This clone has a handful of counts. The chain employs TRBV29-1 and TRBJ1-1; 11 bases agree with TRBD1. V was clipped by 7 bases and J by 10 bases; unmatched bases: 8. Germline assignment: CDR1 SQVTM and CDR2 ANQGSEA. There are 12 residues in the CDR3. The CDR3 loop is CSGADRGRGAFF. As DNA, the CDR3 is TGCAGCGGTGCGGACAGGGGGCGAGGAGCTTTCTTT. Together with reference TRBV29-1 and TRBJ1-1, the CDR3 gives the full variable domain: SAVISQKPSRDICQRGTSLTIQCQVDSQVTMMFWYRQQPGQSLTLIATANQGSEATYESGFVIDKFPISRPNLTFSTLTVSNMSPEDSSIYLCSGADRGRGAFFGQGTRLTVV.

This clone occurred a few times. In DNA, the CDR3 is TGTGCCAGCAGCTTGGGGCGGCAGCTGAACTCTGGAAACACCATATATTTT. Its protein is CASSLGRQLNSGNTIYF. The chain couples TRBV5-6 to TRBJ1-3; D unclear. Germline V lookup: CDR1 SGHDT, CDR2 YYEEEE. The germline V and J ends were trimmed by 0 bases and 0 bases, with 13 bases remaining between them. This CDR3 region has 17 residues.

This clone was observed a few times. The V and J genes are TRBV11-2 and TRBJ2-3; no reliable D call. The V and J ends lost 5 bases and 1 base respectively, with 13 bases between them. The CDR3 covers 15 residues. The germline V gene has CDR1 SGHAT and CDR2 FQNNGV. CDR3 protein: CASSPISGGTDTQYF. The CDR3 DNA is TGTGCCAGCAGCCCCATCTCCGGAGGCACAGATACGCAGTATTTT.

This clone was counted once. The chain links TRBV29-1 to TRBJ1-1; tentatively, D is TRBD1 (5 bases). The V and J ends lost 7 bases and 0 bases respectively, with 12 bases between them. This CDR3 spans 13 amino acids. Germline V CDR1 and CDR2: SQVTM, ANQGSEA. CDR3 in DNA: TGCAGCGCTGGGGGTCTTTTGAACACTGAAGCTTTCTTT. It is translated as CSAGGLLNTEAFF.

In its sample, this clone was seen a few times. The genes are TRBV7-9 and TRBJ1-6; no definite D call. CDR1 SEHNR and CDR2 FQNEAQ come from the germline V gene (reference sequence). The CDR3 spans 13 residues. The V and J ends lost 1 base and 9 bases respectively, with 7 bases between them. CDR3 amino acids: CASSLEKGSPLHF. The CDR3 DNA is TGTGCCAGCAGCTTAGAAAAGGGTTCACCCCTCCACTTT.

The chain is built from TRBV30 and TRBJ1-5, with D possibly matching TRBD1 (5 bases). Trimming left V 0 bases short and J 4 bases short, with 7 bases between. Per the germline V gene, CDR1 is GTSNPN and CDR2 is SVGIG (reference sequence). CDR3 size: 13 residues. The CDR3 sequence is CAWSVQANQPQHF. In nucleotides, the CDR3 is TGTGCCTGGAGTGTACAGGCAAATCAGCCCCAGCATTTT.

The rearrangement links TRBV9 to TRBJ1-6; D not certain. The germline V gene encodes CDR1 SGDLS and CDR2 YYNGEE. The CDR3 is made up of 16 amino acids. The V gene lost 4 bases and the J gene lost 0 bases, with 11 bases spanning the gap. CDR3: CASSPDGSSYNSPLHF. The CDR3 DNA reads TGTGCCAGCAGCCCTGATGGGAGCTCCTATAATTCACCCCTCCACTTT.

The chain combines TRBV28 with TRBJ1-2, with 7 bases identical to TRBD1. Germline V CDR1 and CDR2: MDHEN, SYDVKM. V dropped 6 bases and J dropped 8; count of bases not matched to a gene: 6. The CDR3 is 12 amino acids. In DNA form, the CDR3 reads TGTGCCAGCAGGGATGACAGGGTCGGCTACACCTTC. As protein: CASRDDRVGYTF.